The 27 T cell receptor beta chains below come from one sample, sequenced in a study of shared clonotypes between healthy human individuals. Repertoires were generated with immunoSEQ multiplex PCR, while TCRdb's copy carries only in-frame clones and drops some. The repertoire holds some 550,000 clones, with about 97% as singletons. Source material: naive CD4+ T cells sorted from blood. Subset specified: CD45RA+ positively selected. Receptor source: a woman in her thirties in good health.

The genes are TRBV28 and TRBJ2-1; D possibly matches TRBD1 or TRBD2 (5 bases each). This CDR3 is built from 14 residues. The V gene lost 8 bases and the J gene lost 8 bases, with 19 bases spanning the gap. CDR1 is MDHEN, CDR2 SYDVKM, per germline. CDR3 DNA sequence: TGTGCCAGCCTTAGGGGCGGAGGTTACGATGAGCAGTTCTTC. Protein product: CASLRGGGYDEQFF.

This clone appeared once. The V call is TRBV19, the J call TRBJ1-1; D ambiguous. The CDR3 is 14 amino acids. Per the germline V gene, CDR1 is LNHDA and CDR2 is SQIVND (reference sequence). Deletions cut 9 bases from V and 0 bases from J, with 14 bases between. The CDR3 reads CASREGYVNTEAFF. DNA of the CDR3: TGTGCCAGCAGAGAGGGATACGTGAACACTGAAGCTTTCTTT.

The rearrangement links TRBV18 to TRBJ2-7, with 12 bases that match TRBD2. V was clipped by 4 bases and J by 4 bases; unmatched bases: 2. The CDR3 runs 14 residues. Germline CDR1 is KGHSH and CDR2 is LQKENI. For the CDR3, the DNA is TGTGCCAGCTCACAGACTAGCGGGAGTTACGAGCAGTACTTC. Translating gives CASSQTSGSYEQYF.

The chain is built from TRBV6-9 and TRBJ1-2, with TRBD1 as a possible D gene (5 bases). Trimming cost V 5 bases and J 6 bases, with 16 bases left between them. The CDR3 spans 14 residues. Germline CDR1 reads MNHGY; CDR2 reads SVAAGI. The CDR3 region is CASSTQTVRNGYTF. The CDR3 DNA sequence: TGTGCCAGCAGTACCCAGACAGTACGAAATGGCTACACCTTC.

The genes are TRBV4-1 and TRBJ1-1; D remains unclear. Germline-derived CDR1 and CDR2 are MGHRA and YSYEKL. This CDR3 has 13 amino acids. Trimming removed 3 bases at V and 0 bases at J, with 5 bases between. CDR3 in amino acids: CASSHLMNTEAFF. The DNA of the CDR3 is TGCGCCAGCAGCCATCTAATGAACACTGAAGCTTTCTTT.

J is TRBJ2-7 and V is TRBV6-6; 7 bases are a match to TRBD1. The CDR3 totals 14 residues. Germline V CDR1 and CDR2: MNHNY, SVGAGI (reference sequence). The trim removed 5 bases at V and 5 bases at J, leaving 9 bases unmatched. CDR3 nucleotides: TGTGCCAGCAGTCCTAGACAGGGTGGGAACGAGCAGTACTTC. Translated, it gives CASSPRQGGNEQYF.

The chain combines TRBV14 with TRBJ2-1; no clear D gene. Between the trimmed V and J ends, which lost 2 bases and 8 bases, there was a span of 7 bases. The CDR3 loop spans 12 amino acids. Germline-derived CDR1 and CDR2 are SGHDN and FVKESK. CDR3 sequence (DNA): TGTGCCAGCAGCCAATCCGCATATGAGCAGTTCTTC. Translating gives CASSQSAYEQFF.

This clone was picked up one time. The J gene is TRBJ1-1, the V gene TRBV18; the match to TRBD1 covers 7 bases. The CDR3 has 14 residues. V dropped 5 bases and J dropped 0; count of bases not matched to a gene: 3. Germline V gene data show CDR1 as KGHSH and CDR2 as LQKENI. CDR3 DNA: TGTGCCAGCTCAATGGACAGGATGAACACTGAAGCTTTCTTT. Protein: CASSMDRMNTEAFF.

The rearrangement joins TRBV19 to TRBJ2-2; possibly TRBD2 for D (6 bases). With 3 bases removed from V and 1 base from J, the gap between germline ends came to 9 bases. This CDR3 region has 15 residues. In germline, CDR1 is LNHDA, CDR2 SQIVND (reference sequence). The CDR3 loop reads CASSIWDLNTGELFF. In DNA form, the CDR3 reads TGTGCCAGTAGTATTTGGGACTTGAACACCGGGGAGCTGTTTTTT. Variable domain in full (rest from reference TRBV19 and TRBJ2-2): DGGITQSPKYLFRKEGQNVTLSCEQNLNHDAMYWYRQDPGQGLRLIYYSQIVNDFQKGDIAEGYSVSREKKESFPLTVTSAQKNPTAFYLCASSIWDLNTGELFFGEGSRLTVL.

The chain is built from TRBV2 and TRBJ1-3; 11 nucleotides line up with TRBD1. CDR1 and CDR2 from the germline V gene are SNHLY and FYNNEI. The CDR3 covers 14 residues. V lost 7 bases to trimming and J lost 7 bases; unmatched junction nucleotides: 6. Here the CDR3 DNA reads TGTGCCAGCACTAGGGACAGGGGGAGTAACACCATATATTTT. Translation: CASTRDRGSNTIYF. The full variable domain, with the rest looked up from reference TRBV2 and TRBJ1-3, is EPEVTQTPSHQVTQMGQEVILRCVPISNHLYFYWYRQILGQKVEFLVSFYNNEISEKSEIFDDQFSVERPDGSNFTLKIRSTKLEDSAMYFCASTRDRGSNTIYFGEGSWLTVV.

The gene calls are TRBV28 and TRBJ2-7; no clear D gene. This CDR3 is built from 12 residues. Germline CDR1 and CDR2: MDHEN and SYDVKM. V shed 6 bases and J shed 5 bases, with 11 bases lying between them. CDR3 region: CASSPEVDEQYF. Here the CDR3 DNA reads TGTGCCAGCAGCCCGGAAGTCGACGAGCAGTACTTC.

This chain joins TRBV18 and TRBJ1-5; D might be TRBD1 (5 bases). Germline V gene data show CDR1 as KGHSH and CDR2 as LQKENI. Trimming left V 3 bases short and J 3 bases short, with 12 bases between. The CDR3 is 15 amino acids. Written as DNA, the CDR3 is TGTGCCAGCTCACCCGCGGGACGGGACAATCAGCCCCAGCATTTT. Translation gives CASSPAGRDNQPQHF. Looking up the rest from reference TRBV18 and TRBJ1-5 gives the full variable domain: NAGVMQNPRHLVRRRGQEARLRCSPMKGHSHVYWYRQLPEEGLKFMVYLQKENIIDESGMPKERFSAEFPKEGPSILRIQQVVRGDSAAYFCASSPAGRDNQPQHFGDGTRLSIL.

This clone has only a few counts. The sample holds other DNA sequences that translate to the same CDR3. The genes are TRBV19 and TRBJ2-7; 8 nucleotides match TRBD1. After removal of 5 bases from V and 3 bases from J, the junction contained 6 bases not matched to a gene. CDR1 is LNHDA and CDR2 is SQIVND in the germline V gene (reference sequence). The CDR3 extends over 14 amino acids. In nucleotides, the CDR3 is TGTGCCAGTAGTCCAGGGACAGGTGGCTACGAGCAGTACTTC. This codes for CASSPGTGGYEQYF.

The sample holds one count of this clone. The J gene is TRBJ2-7, the V gene TRBV5-1; D is perhaps TRBD1 (5 bases). The CDR3 contains 13 residues. V shed 4 bases and J shed 1 base, with 9 bases lying between them. Germline loops: CDR1 SGHRS, CDR2 YFSETQ. CDR3 loop: CASSPPGSYEQYF. As DNA, the CDR3 is TGCGCCAGCAGCCCCCCAGGGTCCTACGAGCAGTACTTC.

About this clone itself: One junction end does not reproduce the germline sequence, and a read error may be involved. The chain is built from TRBV6-4 and TRBJ2-2; no clear D. The germline V gene encodes CDR1 MRHNA and CDR2 SNTAGT. CDR3 length: 13 amino acids. CDR3 in amino acids: CASSNSNTGELFF. CDR3 bases: TGTGCCAGCAGTAACTCGAACACCGGGGAGCTGTTTTTT.

Concerning this clone: A junction end diverges from the germline sequence, so it may reflect a read error. The chain carries TRBV20-1 and TRBJ1-4, with 8 bases that match TRBD1. Germline lookup yields CDR1 DFQATT and CDR2 SNEGSKA (reference sequence). The length of the CDR3 is 11 residues. CDR3 nucleotides: TGCAGTGCCCATTCAGCGGACAGGGCAGCTTTT. Translation: CSAHSADRAAF.

This clone was recorded only once. Other DNA sequences in the sample encode the same CDR3. This chain connects TRBV18 to TRBJ1-1, with 7 bases that match TRBD1. V trimming: 2 bases; J trimming: 3 bases; junction bases outside the gene matches: 0. CDR3 length: 13 amino acids. The germline V gene has CDR1 KGHSH and CDR2 LQKENI. The DNA of the CDR3 is TGTGCCAGCTCACCAACAGGGGACACTGAAGCTTTCTTT. Its translation: CASSPTGDTEAFF.

This clone was seen a single time. The sample carries other DNA sequences with the same CDR3. The rearrangement uses TRBV28 and TRBJ2-7; TRBD2 matches 9 bases. This CDR3 comprises 15 residues. J was trimmed by 3 bases and V by 3 bases; bases with no gene match: 6. Germline V gives CDR1 MDHEN, CDR2 SYDVKM. The CDR3 reads CASSLASGVSYEQYF. The CDR3 nucleotides read TGTGCCAGCAGTTTGGCTAGCGGGGTTAGCTACGAGCAGTACTTC.

V gene TRBV7-3 combines with J gene TRBJ2-3; D is possibly TRBD2 (5 bases). Germline CDR1 and CDR2: SGHTA and FQGTGA. The CDR3 covers 13 residues. Between the trimmed V and J ends, which lost 6 bases and 9 bases, there was a span of 16 bases. The CDR3 reads CASSPPGLGTQYF. The CDR3 bases are TGTGCCAGCAGTCCACCTGGACTGGGAACGCAGTATTTT.

The gene calls are TRBV6-1 and TRBJ2-5, with TRBD1 matching over 8 bases. The CDR3 is 14 residues long. V dropped 5 bases and J dropped 0; count of bases not matched to a gene: 2. Germline loops: CDR1 MNHNS, CDR2 SASEGT. The DNA for the CDR3 is TGTGCCAGCAGTCGGACAGGGAACCAAGAGACCCAGTACTTC. Its translation: CASSRTGNQETQYF.

This clone was counted once. This chain links TRBV30 with TRBJ2-7; D remains unclear. Looked up from germline, CDR1 is GTSNPN and CDR2 is SVGIG (reference sequence). With 1 base removed from V and 4 bases from J, the gap between germline ends came to 17 bases. This CDR3 is 15 amino acids long. CDR3 loop: CAWSGVSGLGYEQYF. In DNA, the CDR3 is TGTGCCTGGAGTGGCGTCAGTGGGTTAGGGTACGAGCAGTACTTC.

The chain combines TRBV7-2 with TRBJ2-1; TRBD2 matches at 8 bases. Trimming cost V 0 bases and J 4 bases; bases outside gene matches: 2. Germline loops: CDR1 SGHTA, CDR2 FQGNSA. CDR3 length: 15 amino acids. The CDR3 sequence is CASSLASGIYNEQFF. CDR3 DNA: TGTGCCAGCAGCTTAGCTAGCGGGATATACAATGAGCAGTTCTTC.

The chain uses TRBV11-2 and TRBJ2-1; D gene unclear. V was clipped by 5 bases and J by 0 bases, with 14 bases between them. Per the germline V gene, CDR1 is SGHAT and CDR2 is FQNNGV. There are 16 residues in the CDR3. The CDR3 spells CASSRLAQTSYNEQFF. DNA of the CDR3: TGTGCCAGCAGCCGCCTTGCGCAAACCTCCTACAATGAGCAGTTCTTC.

The genes are TRBV4-2 and TRBJ2-1; the match to TRBD2 covers 12 bases. CDR1 is LGHNA, CDR2 YNFKEQ, per germline. After removal of 1 base from V and 6 bases from J, the junction contained 19 bases not matched to a gene. CDR3 length: 21 amino acids. The CDR3 bases are TGTGCCAGCAGCCAAGCCCTCCCACTAGCGGGAGGCTTCAGGGCGGGCAATGAGCAGTTCTTC. Translating it yields CASSQALPLAGGFRAGNEQFF.

This rearrangement joins TRBV7-8 to TRBJ2-4, with 8 nucleotides matching TRBD2. In germline, CDR1 is SGHVS, CDR2 FQNEAQ. CDR3 length: 16 amino acids. The V gene end was trimmed by 6 bases and the J gene end by 0 bases; junction bases not matched to a gene: 7. Here the CDR3 reads CASSPIAGIAKNIQYF. CDR3 sequence (DNA): TGTGCCAGCAGTCCTATAGCGGGAATAGCCAAAAACATTCAGTACTTC.

This clone was seen a single time. Germline and junction disagree at one end, which may indicate a read error. The V call is TRBV7-8, the J call TRBJ2-1; D not certain. Germline V gives CDR1 SGHVS, CDR2 FQNEAQ. The CDR3 extends over 11 amino acids. CDR3 sequence: CASGLYNEQLF. The CDR3 nucleotides read TGTGCCAGCGGGCTCTACAATGAGCAGCTCTTC.

The chain carries TRBV28 and TRBJ1-2, with no clear D. CDR1 and CDR2 (germline): MDHEN, SYDVKM. The CDR3 totals 12 residues. Between the trimmed V and J ends, which lost 2 bases and 4 bases, there was a span of 5 bases. CDR3 coding DNA: TGTGCCAGCAGTTTAAAAGGCTATGGCTACACCTTC. It is translated as CASSLKGYGYTF.